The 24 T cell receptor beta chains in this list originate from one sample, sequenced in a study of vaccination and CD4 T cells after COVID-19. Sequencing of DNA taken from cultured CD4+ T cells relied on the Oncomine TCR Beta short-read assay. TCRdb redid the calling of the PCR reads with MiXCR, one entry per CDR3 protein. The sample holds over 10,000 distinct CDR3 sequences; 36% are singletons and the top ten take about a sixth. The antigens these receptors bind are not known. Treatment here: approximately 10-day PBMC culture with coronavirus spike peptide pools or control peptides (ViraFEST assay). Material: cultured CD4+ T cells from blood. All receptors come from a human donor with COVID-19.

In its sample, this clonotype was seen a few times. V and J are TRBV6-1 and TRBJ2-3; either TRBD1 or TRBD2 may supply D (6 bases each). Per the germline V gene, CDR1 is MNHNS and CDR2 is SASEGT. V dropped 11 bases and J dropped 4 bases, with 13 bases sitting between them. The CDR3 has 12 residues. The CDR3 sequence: CAAEGGSDTQYF. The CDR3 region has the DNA TGTGCCGCTGAGGGGGGTTCAGATACGCAGTATTTT.

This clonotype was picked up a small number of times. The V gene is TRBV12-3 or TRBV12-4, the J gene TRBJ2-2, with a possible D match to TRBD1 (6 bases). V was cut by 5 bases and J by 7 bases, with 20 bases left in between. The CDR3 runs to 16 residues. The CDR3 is CASSPAVPGVGGELFF. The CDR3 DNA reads TGTGCCAGCAGTCCAGCGGTCCCAGGGGTCGGCGGGGAGCTGTTTTTT.

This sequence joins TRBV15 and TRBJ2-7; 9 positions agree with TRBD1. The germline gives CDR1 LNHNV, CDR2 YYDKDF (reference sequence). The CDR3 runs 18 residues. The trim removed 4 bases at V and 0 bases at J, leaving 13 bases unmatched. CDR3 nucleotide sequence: TGTGCCACCAGCAAATCGGGACAGGGACTCAGAAGCTCCTACGAGCAGTACTTC. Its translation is CATSKSGQGLRSSYEQYF.

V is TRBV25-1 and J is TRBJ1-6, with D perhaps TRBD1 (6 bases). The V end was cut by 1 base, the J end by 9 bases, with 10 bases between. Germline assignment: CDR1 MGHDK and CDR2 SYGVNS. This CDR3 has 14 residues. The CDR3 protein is CASSEFWGRSPLHF. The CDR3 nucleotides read TGTGCCAGCAGTGAATTTTGGGGGCGTTCACCCCTCCACTTT.

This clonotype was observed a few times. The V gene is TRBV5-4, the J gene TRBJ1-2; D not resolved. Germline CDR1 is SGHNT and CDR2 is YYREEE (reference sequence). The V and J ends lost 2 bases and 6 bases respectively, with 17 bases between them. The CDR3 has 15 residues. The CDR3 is CASSFGSGIRDGYTF. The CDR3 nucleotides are TGTGCCAGCAGCTTCGGTAGCGGGATTCGGGATGGCTACACCTTC.

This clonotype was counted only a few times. CDR3 nucleotide sequence: TGCAGTGCTAGGTCGACGGCGGGGGGACAAGAGACCCAGTACTTC. Its protein product is CSARSTAGGQETQYF. The rearrangement uses TRBV20-1 and TRBJ2-5, with 8 bases fitting TRBD2. The CDR3 length is 15 residues. CDR1 is DFQATT and CDR2 is SNEGSKA in the germline V gene (reference sequence). The V and J ends lost 3 bases and 2 bases, in that order; junction bases with no gene match: 8.

The CDR3: CASSEFSQRDNSPLHF. CDR3 DNA sequence: TGCGCCAGCAGTGAGTTTTCCCAGAGGGATAATTCACCCCTCCACTTT. The chain links TRBV10-2 to TRBJ1-6; D is unclear. Trimming pared 1 base from V and 5 bases from J, leaving 12 bases between. The CDR3 covers 16 residues. CDR1 is WSHSY and CDR2 is SAAADI in the germline V gene.

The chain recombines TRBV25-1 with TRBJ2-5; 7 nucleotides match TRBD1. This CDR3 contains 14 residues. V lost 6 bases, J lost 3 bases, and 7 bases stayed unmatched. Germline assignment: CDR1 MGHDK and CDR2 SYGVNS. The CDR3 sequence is CASRLGGHKETQYF. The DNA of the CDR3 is TGTGCCAGCAGACTAGGGGGCCACAAAGAGACCCAGTACTTC. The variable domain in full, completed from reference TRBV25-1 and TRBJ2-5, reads EADIYQTPRYLVIGTGKKITLECSQTMGHDKMYWYQQDPGMELHLIHYSYGVNSTEKGDLSSESTVSRIRTEHFPLTLESARPSHTSQYLCASRLGGHKETQYFGPGTRLLVL.

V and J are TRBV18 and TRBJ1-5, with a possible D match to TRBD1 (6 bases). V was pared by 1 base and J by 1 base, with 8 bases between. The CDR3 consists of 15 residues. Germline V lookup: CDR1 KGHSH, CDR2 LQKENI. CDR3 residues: CASSPQGGSNQPQHF. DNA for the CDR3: TGTGCCAGCTCACCACAGGGGGGGAGCAATCAGCCCCAGCATTTT.

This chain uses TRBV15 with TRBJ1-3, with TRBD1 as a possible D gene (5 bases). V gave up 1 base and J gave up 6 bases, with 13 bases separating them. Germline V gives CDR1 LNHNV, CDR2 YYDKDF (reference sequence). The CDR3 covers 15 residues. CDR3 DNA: TGTGCCACCAGCAGAGGGATCCTAGGGGCAAACACCATATATTTT. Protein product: CATSRGILGANTIYF.

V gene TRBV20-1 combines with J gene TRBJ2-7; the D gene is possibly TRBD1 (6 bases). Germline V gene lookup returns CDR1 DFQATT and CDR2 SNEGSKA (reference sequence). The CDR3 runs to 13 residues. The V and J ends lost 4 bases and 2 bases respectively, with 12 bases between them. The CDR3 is CSATDSAAYEQYF. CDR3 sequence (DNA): TGCAGTGCTACGGACAGTGCCGCCTACGAGCAGTACTTC.

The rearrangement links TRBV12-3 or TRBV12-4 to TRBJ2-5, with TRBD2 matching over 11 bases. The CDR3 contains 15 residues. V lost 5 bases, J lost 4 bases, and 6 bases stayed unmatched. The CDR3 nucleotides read TGTGCCAGCAGTCAACTAGCGGGGGTATCAGAGACCCAGTACTTC. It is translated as CASSQLAGVSETQYF.

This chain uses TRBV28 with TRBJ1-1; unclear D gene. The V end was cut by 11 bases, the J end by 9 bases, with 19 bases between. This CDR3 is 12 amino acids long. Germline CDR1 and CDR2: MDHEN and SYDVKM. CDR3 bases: TGTGCCGGATCTGACGGGAAAGGAAAAGCTTTCTTT. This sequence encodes CAGSDGKGKAFF.

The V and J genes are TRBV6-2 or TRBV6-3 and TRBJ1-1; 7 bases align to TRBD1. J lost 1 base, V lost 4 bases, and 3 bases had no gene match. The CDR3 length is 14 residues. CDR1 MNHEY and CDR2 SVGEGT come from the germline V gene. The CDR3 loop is CASSFGTANTEAFF. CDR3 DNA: TGTGCCAGCAGTTTCGGGACAGCGAACACTGAAGCTTTCTTT.

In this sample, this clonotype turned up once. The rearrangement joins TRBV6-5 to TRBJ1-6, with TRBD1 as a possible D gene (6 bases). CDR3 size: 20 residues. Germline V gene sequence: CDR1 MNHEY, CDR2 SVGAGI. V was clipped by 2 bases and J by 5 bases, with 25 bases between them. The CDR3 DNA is TGTGCCAGCAGTTACGGGGGCAGAGACCGGAGAAATAAACATAATTCACCCCTCCACTTT. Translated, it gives CASSYGGRDRRNKHNSPLHF.

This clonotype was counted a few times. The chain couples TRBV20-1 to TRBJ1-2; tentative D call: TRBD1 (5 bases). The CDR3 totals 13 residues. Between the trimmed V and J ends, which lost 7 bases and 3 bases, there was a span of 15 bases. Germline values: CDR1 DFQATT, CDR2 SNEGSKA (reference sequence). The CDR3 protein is CSVEQGEHYGYTF. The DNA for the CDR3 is TGCAGTGTCGAGCAGGGCGAACACTATGGCTACACCTTC.

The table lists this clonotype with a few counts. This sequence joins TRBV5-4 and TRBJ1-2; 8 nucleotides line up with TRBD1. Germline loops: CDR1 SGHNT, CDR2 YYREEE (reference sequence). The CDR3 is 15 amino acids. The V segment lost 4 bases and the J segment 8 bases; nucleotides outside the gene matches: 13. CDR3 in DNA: TGTGCCAGCAGCCCTAGGGACAGGCGATCGACGGGCTACACCTTC. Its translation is CASSPRDRRSTGYTF.

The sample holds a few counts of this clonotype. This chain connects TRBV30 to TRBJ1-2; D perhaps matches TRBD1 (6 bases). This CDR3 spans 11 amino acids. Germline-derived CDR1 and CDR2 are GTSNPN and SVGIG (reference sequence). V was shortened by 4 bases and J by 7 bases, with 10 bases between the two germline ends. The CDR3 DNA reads TGTGCCTGGACAGGGGTTGGTGGCTACACCTTC. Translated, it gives CAWTGVGGYTF.

The CDR3 loop is CASSDLGANYGYTF. The CDR3 DNA reads as TGTGCCAGCAGTGATTTGGGCGCTAACTATGGCTACACCTTC. The rearrangement links TRBV12-3 or TRBV12-4 to TRBJ1-2; D is undetermined. This CDR3 has 14 residues. Trimming pared 5 bases from V and 0 bases from J, leaving 10 bases between.

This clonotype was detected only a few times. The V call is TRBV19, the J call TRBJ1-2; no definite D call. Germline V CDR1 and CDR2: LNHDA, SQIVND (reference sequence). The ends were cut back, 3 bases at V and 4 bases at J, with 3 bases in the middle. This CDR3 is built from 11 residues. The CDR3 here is CASSILYGYTF. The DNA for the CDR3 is TGTGCCAGTAGTATTCTCTATGGCTACACCTTC.

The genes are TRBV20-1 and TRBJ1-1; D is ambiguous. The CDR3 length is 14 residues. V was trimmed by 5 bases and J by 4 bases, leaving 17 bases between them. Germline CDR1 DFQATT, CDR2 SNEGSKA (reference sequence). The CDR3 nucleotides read TGCAGTGCTCCAACGTTTAAGGGAGGCACTGAAGCTTTCTTT. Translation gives CSAPTFKGGTEAFF.

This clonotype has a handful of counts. Here the CDR3 reads CASSYFGTGLNQPQHF. CDR3 sequence (DNA): TGTGCCAGCAGTTATTTCGGGACTGGCCTAAATCAGCCCCAGCATTTT. The genes are TRBV6-5 and TRBJ1-5; D is perhaps TRBD1 (5 bases). With 3 bases removed from V and 4 bases from J, the gap between germline ends came to 16 bases. Germline V gene data show CDR1 as MNHEY and CDR2 as SVGAGI. CDR3 length equals 16 residues.

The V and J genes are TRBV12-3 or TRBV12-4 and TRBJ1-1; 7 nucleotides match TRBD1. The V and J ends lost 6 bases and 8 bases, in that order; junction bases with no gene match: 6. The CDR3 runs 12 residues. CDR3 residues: CASRSRGAEAFF. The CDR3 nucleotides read TGTGCCAGCAGGAGCAGGGGGGCCGAAGCTTTCTTT.

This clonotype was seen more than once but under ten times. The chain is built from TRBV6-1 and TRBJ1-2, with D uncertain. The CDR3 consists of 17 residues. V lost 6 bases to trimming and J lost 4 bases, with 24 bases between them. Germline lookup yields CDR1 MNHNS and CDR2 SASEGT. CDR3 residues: CASSRPLDQKGGYGYTF. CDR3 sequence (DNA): TGTGCCAGCAGCCGCCCCCTTGACCAAAAGGGTGGCTATGGCTACACCTTC.